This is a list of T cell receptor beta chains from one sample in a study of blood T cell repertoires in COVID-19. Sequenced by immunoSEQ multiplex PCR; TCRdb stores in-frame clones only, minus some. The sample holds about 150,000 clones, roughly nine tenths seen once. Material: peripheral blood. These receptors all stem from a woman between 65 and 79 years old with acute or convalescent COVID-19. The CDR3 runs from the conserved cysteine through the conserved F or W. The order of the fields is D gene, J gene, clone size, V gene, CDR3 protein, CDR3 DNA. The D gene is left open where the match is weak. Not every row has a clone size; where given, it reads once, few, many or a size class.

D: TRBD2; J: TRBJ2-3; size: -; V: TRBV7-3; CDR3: CASSLYSSGGRSSTDTQYF; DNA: TGTGCCAGCAGCTTATATTCCAGCGGGGGGCGATCTAGCACAGATACGCAGTATTTT
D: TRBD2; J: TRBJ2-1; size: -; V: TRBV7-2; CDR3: CASSLATSGGARGEQFF; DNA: TGTGCCAGCAGCTTAGCCACTAGCGGGGGGGCCAGAGGTGAGCAGTTCTTC
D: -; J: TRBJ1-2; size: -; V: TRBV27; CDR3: CASSFAGRGYGYTF; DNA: TGTGCCAGCAGTTTTGCAGGGAGGGGCTATGGCTACACCTTC
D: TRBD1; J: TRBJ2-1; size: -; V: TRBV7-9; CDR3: CASSSIDRGPYNEQFF; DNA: TGTGCCAGCAGCTCCATAGACAGGGGCCCCTACAATGAGCAGTTCTTC
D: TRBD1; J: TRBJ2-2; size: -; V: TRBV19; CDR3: CASRGQGAGGELFF; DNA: TGTGCCAGCAGGGGACAGGGGGCTGGCGGGGAGCTGTTTTTT
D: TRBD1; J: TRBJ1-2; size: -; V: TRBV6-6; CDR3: CAGETGQGYGYTF; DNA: TGTGCCGGGGAGACTGGACAGGGCTATGGCTACACCTTC
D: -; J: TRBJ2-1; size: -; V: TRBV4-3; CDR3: CASSQISVGGGEQFF; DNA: TGCGCCAGCAGCCAAATCAGCGTGGGGGGTGGTGAGCAGTTCTTC
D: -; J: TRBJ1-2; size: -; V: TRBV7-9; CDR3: CASSFGTQEGYTF; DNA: TGTGCCAGCAGCTTCGGGACACAGGAGGGCTACACCTTC
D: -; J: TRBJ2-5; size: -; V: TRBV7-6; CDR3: CASSSSGGEGETQYF; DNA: TGTGCCAGCAGCTCCTCGGGGGGCGAGGGAGAGACCCAGTACTTC
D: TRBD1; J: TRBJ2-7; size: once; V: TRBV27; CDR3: CASSLGTGGSYEQYF; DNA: TGTGCCAGCAGTCTAGGGACAGGGGGCTCCTACGAGCAGTACTTC
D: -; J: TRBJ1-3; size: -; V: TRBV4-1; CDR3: CASSQVEAAGNTIYF; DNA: TGCGCCAGCAGCCAGGTCGAGGCGGCTGGAAACACCATATATTTT
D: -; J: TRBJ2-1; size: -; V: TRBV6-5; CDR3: CASSSGILGSTGFF; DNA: TGTGCCAGCAGTTCCGGGATACTTGGGTCTACGGGGTTCTTC
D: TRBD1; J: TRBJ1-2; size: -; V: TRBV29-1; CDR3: CSVGTGNYGYTF; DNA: TGCAGCGTGGGGACAGGGAACTATGGCTACACCTTC